This T cell receptor beta chain was recorded in a study of blood T cell repertoires in COVID-19. The assay was immunoSEQ multiplex PCR, and TCRdb's table has in-frame clones only and misses some. Of more than 150,000 clones detected, over 75% appear once; the ten largest clones hold 26%. Trimming took 2 bases from V and 2 from J, leaving 11 bases between them. CDR3 length: 14 amino acids. Per germline, CDR1 SGHTS and CDR2 YDEGEE. The TCR was taken from a woman between 70 and 85 years old with acute or convalescent COVID-19. The genes are TRBV5-8 and TRBJ2-7; possibly TRBD1 for D (5 bases). The sequenced sample consisted of peripheral blood. This CDR3 reads CASSFQGEPYEQYF. CDR3 in DNA: TGTGCCAGCAGCTTTCAAGGGGAACCCTACGAGCAGTACTTC.